This entry describes one T cell receptor beta chain. Antigen specificity is unknown. This sample is part of a study of cytomegalovirus exposure and HLA in healthy donors. Study-level findings and limits: In an earlier analysis, about 87% or about 30%: the productive usage of most TCR beta V segments.

The V and J ends lost 1 base and 0 bases, in that order; junction bases with no gene match: 12. Germline V CDR1 and CDR2: MGHRA, YSYEKL. The CDR3 is 20 amino acids. 60 Vbeta and 13 Jbeta primers were used in PCR. The protocol was immunoSEQ multiplex PCR, while the TCRdb copy is restricted to in-frame clones and leaves out a portion. The repertoire has 110,000 or so clones, roughly 15% of them found once; the top ten carry roughly 0.8%. This TCR was sampled from a female donor in good health and CMV-seronegative. This chain uses TRBV4-1 with TRBJ2-3; 11 nucleotides match TRBD2. Sequenced input: PBMCs. This CDR3 reads CASSQGVAGGPVTSTDTQYF. The DNA for the CDR3 is TGCGCCAGCAGCCAAGGAGTAGCGGGAGGGCCGGTAACTAGCACAGATACGCAGTATTTT.